This T cell receptor beta chain was obtained from a study of patients and donors after allogeneic stem cell transplantation. MiXCR, applied by TCRdb to the RT-PCR reads, yields one record per CDR3 protein. The sample includes about 96,000 distinct CDR3 sequences, about 44% of them seen just once. The sequence was collected from a human donor who was either an allogeneic HSCT recipient or a stem cell or donor lymphocyte infusion donor (not recorded which). It is not recorded whose cells these are; they may come from a transplant donor. Input material: blood, either unsorted or a sorted T cell fraction (not recorded which).

In DNA, the CDR3 is TGTGCCAGCAGCGTAGGGGGCGCAGGAGACACTGAAGCTTTCTTT. Translation gives CASSVGGAGDTEAFF. The rearrangement links TRBV7-3 to TRBJ1-1; 7 bases are a match to TRBD1. V lost 5 bases to trimming and J lost 3 bases; unmatched junction nucleotides: 9. Germline V lookup: CDR1 SGHTA, CDR2 FQGTGA. The CDR3 runs to 15 residues.